One sample yielded the 9 T cell receptor beta chains listed below, sequenced in a study of OX40 agonist ivuxolimab in advanced cancers. Sequencing used immunoSEQ multiplex PCR; TCRdb keeps in-frame clones, though not all of them. The table lists around 82,000 clones, around 89% of them singletons, with approximately 0.47% in the top ten. This sample comprised CD4+ or CD8+ T cells sorted from blood, obtained in a trial of the OX40 agonist ivuxolimab. These receptors were obtained from an adult with an advanced solid tumor such as melanoma, head and neck, liver or kidney cancer.

As to this clone: This sample also contains other DNA sequences that code for the same CDR3. V usage is TRBV7-2 and J usage is TRBJ1-1, with 7 bases identical to TRBD1. From germline, CDR1 is SGHTA and CDR2 FQGNSA. Trimming removed 6 bases from V and 1 base from J; junction bases left unmatched: 5. This CDR3 is 14 amino acids long. CDR3 in DNA: TGTGCCAGCAGTCCTGGGACAGCGAACACTGAAGCTTTCTTT. Its translation: CASSPGTANTEAFF.

This clone has only a few counts. The chain has TRBV10-3 and TRBJ2-6; no reliable D call. CDR1 and CDR2 from the germline V gene are ENHRY and SYGVKD. The CDR3 runs to 15 residues. V lost 2 bases and J lost 0, with 5 bases in between. CDR3 bases: TGTGCCATCAGTGAGCAGGTCTCTGGGGCCAACGTCCTGACTTTC. It translates to CAISEQVSGANVLTF.

This clone has a handful of counts. The genes are TRBV9 and TRBJ2-3, with D possibly TRBD1 on 5 matching bases. This CDR3 has 14 amino acids. Trimming stripped 5 bases from V and 3 bases from J, with 13 bases between. Germline V lookup: CDR1 SGDLS, CDR2 YYNGEE. Written as DNA, the CDR3 is TGTGCCAGCAGGGGGCCAACACCGACAGATACGCAGTATTTT. Residues: CASRGPTPTDTQYF.

The gene calls are TRBV5-4 and TRBJ1-2; 7 bases match TRBD1. The CDR3 spans 12 residues. Germline V gene sequence: CDR1 SGHNT, CDR2 YYREEE (reference sequence). J was trimmed by 6 bases and V by 2 bases; bases with no gene match: 1. This chain's CDR3 is CASSLQGNGYTF. The CDR3 DNA is TGTGCCAGCAGCTTACAGGGGAATGGCTACACCTTC. Together with reference TRBV5-4 and TRBJ1-2, the CDR3 gives the full variable domain: ETGVTQSPTHLIKTRGQQVTLRCSSQSGHNTVSWYQQALGQGPQFIFQYYREEENGRGNFPPRFSGLQFPNYSSELNVNALELDDSALYLCASSLQGNGYTFGSGTRLTVV.

V gene TRBV5-4 combines with J gene TRBJ2-7; 12 nucleotides agree with TRBD1. Trimming removed 3 bases from V and 4 bases from J; junction bases left unmatched: 2. Germline V gives CDR1 SGHNT, CDR2 YYREEE (reference sequence). The CDR3 covers 14 residues. CDR3 residues: CASSWDRGLYEQYF. The CDR3 DNA reads as TGTGCCAGCAGCTGGGACAGGGGGCTATACGAGCAGTACTTC.

The chain combines TRBV7-3 with TRBJ1-2, with D unresolved. Germline V gene lookup returns CDR1 SGHTA and CDR2 FQGTGA. V was trimmed by 2 bases and J by 5 bases, leaving 9 bases between them. This CDR3 is 13 amino acids long. The CDR3 here is CASSLYPRYGYTF. The DNA of the CDR3 is TGTGCCAGCAGCTTATACCCCCGGTATGGCTACACCTTC. The entire variable domain, with the rest obtained from reference TRBV7-3 and TRBJ1-2, is as follows: GAGVSQTPSNKVTEKGKYVELRCDPISGHTALYWYRQSLGQGPEFLIYFQGTGAADDSGLPNDRFFAVRPEGSVSTLKIQRTERGDSAVYLCASSLYPRYGYTFGSGTRLTVV.

Comments on this clone: Its ends do not fully match the called genes, so a read error is possible. The chain uses TRBV6-4 and TRBJ1-5; D might be TRBD1 (6 bases). Germline CDR1 reads MRHNA; CDR2 reads SNTAGT. CDR3 length: 13 amino acids. The CDR3 DNA is TGTGCCAACAGTGCGGACAGTAATCAGCCCCAGCATTTT. It specifies CANSADSNQPQHF.

V is TRBV2 and J is TRBJ2-5, with unresolved D. V dropped 10 bases and J dropped 1 base, with 10 bases sitting between them. CDR1 is SNHLY and CDR2 is FYNNEI in the germline V gene. CDR3 length: 12 amino acids. CDR3 coding DNA: TGTGCCACAACGGCCCTCCAAGAGACCCAGTACTTC. Translating gives CATTALQETQYF. Complete variable domain (other parts from reference TRBV2 and TRBJ2-5): EPEVTQTPSHQVTQMGQEVILRCVPISNHLYFYWYRQILGQKVEFLVSFYNNEISEKSEIFDDQFSVERPDGSNFTLKIRSTKLEDSAMYFCATTALQETQYFGPGTRLLVL.

This sequence joins TRBV7-2 and TRBJ1-3; D is perhaps TRBD1 (5 bases). V gave up 1 base and J gave up 7 bases, with 11 bases separating them. The CDR3 is made up of 14 amino acids. Germline CDR1 and CDR2: SGHTA and FQGNSA. The chain's CDR3 is CASSLGGRGNTIYF. CDR3 bases: TGTGCCAGCAGCTTAGGAGGGAGGGGTAACACCATATATTTT.